The sequence of this T cell receptor (beta chain) was determined in a study of T cell repertoires in cytomegalovirus infection. V was trimmed by 2 bases and J by 5 bases, leaving 21 bases between them. Germline assignment: CDR1 SEHNR and CDR2 FQNEAQ (reference sequence). The CDR3 sequence is 17 residues long. This clonotype was detected many times. Its target is unknown. TCRdb independently ran MiXCR on the reads; one entry per CDR3 protein. In the table there are some 560,000 distinct CDR3 sequences, 40% of which are singletons. The TCR comes from a human donor in good health (CMV status not recorded). Some clones in this sample may be carry-over from other donors' samples. The sequencing used cultured PBMCs, collected from culture after CMV antigen stimulation. The gene calls are TRBV7-9 and TRBJ2-5; D not certain. CDR3 bases: TGTGCCAGCAGCTTATCGGCGTACTCCACCATTGGGGAGACCCAGTACTTC. Translated, it gives CASSLSAYSTIGETQYF.